This T cell receptor beta chain was sequenced during a study of T cells in Graves' hyperthyroidism and ophthalmopathy. Study-wide results and limits: Ophthalmopathy onset followed model prediction by a median about 6.5 months. Blood also showed most of the thyroid clonotypes that were expanded above 0.001.

For this clonotype: No antigen is known for it.

Each diagnosis drew on symptoms, thyroxine, TRAb, thyroid ultrasound and orbital computed tomography findings. It was RNA transcripts that yielded the amplified TCR beta CDR3 regions. HTBI primers were employed in a first-round RT-PCR of the TCR CDR3. One entry per CDR3 protein results from TCRdb running MiXCR on the multiplex PCR reads. The sample lists over 500,000 distinct CDR3 sequences, 40% to 55% occurring once. Trimming pared 8 bases from V and 0 bases from J, leaving 7 bases between. The CDR3 totals 12 residues. Germline V gene data show CDR1 as SEHNR and CDR2 as FQNEAQ (reference sequence). The J gene is TRBJ1-2, the V gene TRBV7-9; D is uncertain. The sequence was obtained from an adult woman with Graves' disease, either hyperthyroidism or ophthalmopathy (not recorded which). Sequenced sample: peripheral blood or thyroid tissue (not recorded which). For the CDR3, the DNA is TGTGCCAGCCTGGGAGCTAACTATGGCTACACCTTC. Its translation is CASLGANYGYTF.